This entry lists 32 T cell receptor beta chains sequenced from one sample in a study of early T cells in non-severe SARS-CoV-2 infection. In TCRdb, the 5' RACE reads were re-called with MiXCR into one record per CDR3 protein. The table includes approximately 50,000 distinct CDR3 sequences, 7.5% to 10% detected once. Sequencing was performed on whole blood. The source is an adult who was a healthcare worker with PCR-confirmed SARS-CoV-2 infection or an uninfected control (not recorded which).

By its share, this clonotype is large. J is TRBJ2-7 and V is TRBV7-2; tentative D call: TRBD2 (6 bases). Germline assignment: CDR1 SGHTA and CDR2 FQGNSA. Trimming left V 7 bases short and J 5 bases short, with 12 bases between. There are 12 residues in the CDR3. CDR3 protein: CASTISGDEQYF. For the CDR3, the DNA is TGTGCCAGCACCATCTCGGGGGACGAGCAGTACTTC.

This clonotype was seen many times. This chain links TRBV7-2 with TRBJ2-1; 14 positions agree with TRBD2. V dropped 3 bases and J dropped 0; count of bases not matched to a gene: 4. The CDR3 loop spans 18 amino acids. The germline V gene encodes CDR1 SGHTA and CDR2 FQGNSA. CDR3 residues: CASSFGLAGGSSYNEQFF. CDR3 DNA sequence: TGTGCCAGCAGCTTTGGACTAGCGGGGGGCTCCTCCTACAATGAGCAGTTCTTC. The variable domain in full, with the rest retrieved from reference TRBV7-2 and TRBJ2-1, is GAGVSQSPSNKVTEKGKDVELRCDPISGHTALYWYRQSLGQGLEFLIYFQGNSAPDKSGLPSDRFSAERTGGSVSTLTIQRTQQEDSAVYLCASSFGLAGGSSYNEQFFGPGTRLTVL.

In this sample, this clonotype turned up a few times. The chain recombines TRBV3-1 with TRBJ1-3; D uncertain. The V and J ends lost 9 bases and 0 bases respectively, with 6 bases between them. The CDR3 totals 12 residues. From germline, CDR1 is LGHDT and CDR2 YNNKEL (reference sequence). CDR3 in DNA: TGTGCCAGTAGGGCCTCTGGAAACACCATATATTTT. Translating it yields CASRASGNTIYF.

The sample holds a few counts of this clonotype. This chain uses TRBV4-1 with TRBJ2-4, with a possible D match to TRBD1 (6 bases). V dropped 0 bases and J dropped 6 bases, with 9 bases sitting between them. The CDR3 consists of 14 residues. Germline CDR1 is MGHRA and CDR2 is YSYEKL. This chain's CDR3 is CASSQDIGGNIQYF. CDR3 in DNA: TGCGCCAGCAGCCAAGATATAGGGGGAAACATTCAGTACTTC.

This clonotype was seen many times. The chain joins TRBV11-3 to TRBJ2-3; perhaps TRBD2 as D (5 bases). Trimming stripped 2 bases from V and 6 bases from J, with 9 bases between. The CDR3 extends over 13 amino acids. Germline V lookup: CDR1 SGHNT, CDR2 YENEEA. CDR3 bases: TGTGCCAGCAGCTTACACGGGATGGATACGCAGTATTTT. It is translated as CASSLHGMDTQYF.

This rearrangement joins TRBV5-6 to TRBJ1-2, with D possibly being TRBD1 (5 bases). Per germline, CDR1 SGHDT and CDR2 YYEEEE. Trimming took off 4 bases at V and 2 bases at J, with 15 bases between the two ends. The CDR3 is 15 residues long. The CDR3 protein is CASSPIDSMNYGYTF. DNA of the CDR3: TGTGCCAGCAGCCCGATAGACAGTATGAACTATGGCTACACCTTC.

This clonotype has more than one count but fewer than ten. The V and J genes are TRBV4-3 and TRBJ2-1, with D uncertain. The CDR3 runs to 14 residues. Germline CDR1 is LGHNA and CDR2 is YSLEER. Between the trimmed V and J ends, which lost 1 base and 5 bases, there was a span of 9 bases. CDR3 in amino acids: CASSQGLRNNEQFF. CDR3 DNA: TGCGCCAGCAGCCAAGGTTTACGGAACAATGAGCAGTTCTTC.

This clonotype has a count of ten or more. The gene calls are TRBV2 and TRBJ2-2; tentative D call: TRBD2 (6 bases). V lost 0 bases, J lost 4 bases, and 18 bases lay in between. The length of the CDR3 is 18 residues. The V gene's germline CDR1 is SNHLY and CDR2 FYNNEI. The CDR3 region has the DNA TGTGCCAGCAGTGAAGCGCCGGCGTGGGGGGAGGTCACCGGGGAGCTGTTTTTT. It specifies CASSEAPAWGEVTGELFF.

At least ten counts were recorded for this clonotype. The chain couples TRBV10-3 to TRBJ2-7; D is unresolved. Trimming removed 2 bases at V and 3 bases at J, with 8 bases between. Germline V lookup: CDR1 ENHRY, CDR2 SYGVKD. The CDR3 length is 13 residues. The CDR3 DNA reads as TGTGCCATCAGTGAGGTTACGGACTACGAGCAGTACTTC. Encoded protein: CAISEVTDYEQYF.

This clonotype was counted many times. This rearrangement joins TRBV6-5 to TRBJ2-7, with 8 bases aligning to TRBD1. The ends lost 6 bases at V and 1 base at J; junction bases unmatched: 2. Looked up from germline, CDR1 is MNHEY and CDR2 is SVGAGI. This CDR3 spans 13 amino acids. The CDR3 sequence is CASSGQGSYEQYF. Written as DNA, the CDR3 is TGTGCCAGCAGCGGACAGGGTTCCTACGAGCAGTACTTC.

This clonotype has ten or more counts. This chain links TRBV13 with TRBJ2-1, with 9 bases matching TRBD1. V dropped 0 bases and J dropped 3; count of bases not matched to a gene: 6. The CDR3 extends over 17 amino acids. The V gene's germline CDR1 is PRHDT and CDR2 FYEKMQ (reference sequence). The CDR3 sequence: CASSLGSGQGFYNEQFF. CDR3 coding DNA: TGTGCCAGCAGCTTAGGGTCGGGACAGGGATTCTACAATGAGCAGTTCTTC. Based on the CDR3 plus reference TRBV13 and TRBJ2-1, the full variable domain is AAGVIQSPRHLIKEKRETATLKCYPIPRHDTVYWYQQGPGQDPQFLISFYEKMQSDKGSIPDRFSAQQFSDYHSELNMSSLELGDSALYFCASSLGSGQGFYNEQFFGPGTRLTVL.

This chain joins TRBV28 and TRBJ1-6; maybe TRBD1 (5 bases). The V end was cut by 6 bases, the J end by 3 bases, with 12 bases between. The CDR3 length is 15 residues. Germline CDR1 reads MDHEN; CDR2 reads SYDVKM. CDR3 bases: TGTGCCAGCAGACCAGGGTCTAGCTATAATTCACCCCTCCACTTT. Translating it yields CASRPGSSYNSPLHF.

V gene TRBV18 combines with J gene TRBJ1-5; 7 bases map to TRBD1. The junction had 2 bases not matched to a gene; V was cut back by 3 bases and J by 0 bases. This CDR3 spans 15 amino acids. Germline V gene lookup returns CDR1 KGHSH and CDR2 LQKENI. In DNA form, the CDR3 reads TGTGCCAGCTCACCGGAGGGGGCTAGCAATCAGCCCCAGCATTTT. Translated, it gives CASSPEGASNQPQHF.

The chain combines TRBV4-2 with TRBJ2-1; 10 bases are a match to TRBD2. Trimming cost V 2 bases and J 5 bases; bases outside gene matches: 9. This CDR3 region has 17 residues. CDR1 and CDR2 from the germline V gene are LGHNA and YNFKEQ. CDR3: CASSQPSGSGRDNEQFF. DNA for the CDR3: TGTGCCAGCAGCCAACCCAGTGGGAGCGGGAGGGACAATGAGCAGTTCTTC.

This clonotype was counted between two and nine times. V gene TRBV6-4 combines with J gene TRBJ2-3; 8 positions match TRBD2. This CDR3 has 14 amino acids. Germline V gene lookup returns CDR1 MRHNA and CDR2 SNTAGT. The V gene end was trimmed by 4 bases and the J gene end by 3 bases; junction bases not matched to a gene: 3. CDR3 sequence reads: CASSASGSTDTQYF. CDR3 nucleotide sequence: TGTGCCAGCAGTGCTAGCGGGTCTACAGATACGCAGTATTTT.

At least ten counts were recorded for this clonotype. CDR3 region: CASTRTGLYEQYF. The CDR3 DNA follows: TGTGCCAGCACCCGGACAGGCCTCTACGAGCAGTACTTC. The chain employs TRBV12-3 or TRBV12-4 and TRBJ2-7; 7 positions agree with TRBD1. The junction had 6 bases not matched to a gene; V was cut back by 7 bases and J by 3 bases. The CDR3 runs to 13 residues.

This clonotype was seen ten or more times. The chain employs TRBV7-9 and TRBJ1-1; unclear D gene. There are 12 residues in the CDR3. Germline lookup yields CDR1 SEHNR and CDR2 FQNEAQ (reference sequence). Trimming stripped 5 bases from V and 4 bases from J, with 8 bases between. The CDR3 DNA sequence: TGTGCCAGCAGCCCAAGGGTCACTGAAGCTTTCTTT. Its protein is CASSPRVTEAFF.

This clonotype was picked up many times. CDR3 region: CASSLASDTQYF. For the CDR3, the DNA is TGTGCCAGCAGCTTAGCCTCAGATACGCAGTATTTT. V is TRBV7-9 and J is TRBJ2-3; D not certain. V lost 0 bases to trimming and J lost 4 bases, with 2 bases between them. Germline-derived CDR1 and CDR2 are SEHNR and FQNEAQ (reference sequence). The CDR3 runs 12 residues.

This clonotype was seen a handful of times. The rearrangement links TRBV27 to TRBJ2-1, with 14 bases identical to TRBD2. This CDR3 has 15 amino acids. Germline V CDR1 and CDR2: MNHEY, SMNVEV (reference sequence). Losses at the gene ends were 8 bases for V and 7 bases for J; bases not matched to a gene: 7. CDR3: CASGLAGGQGNEQFF. For the CDR3, the DNA is TGTGCCAGCGGACTAGCGGGAGGCCAGGGGAATGAGCAGTTCTTC.

This clonotype appeared many times. The V gene is TRBV7-2, the J gene TRBJ1-4; TRBD1 matches 7 bases. The CDR3 loop spans 14 amino acids. V lost 5 bases to trimming and J lost 3 bases; unmatched junction nucleotides: 3. Looked up from germline, CDR1 is SGHTA and CDR2 is FQGNSA. CDR3 coding DNA: TGTGCCAGCAGCCGAGGACAGGCTAATGAAAAACTGTTTTTT. Its protein product is CASSRGQANEKLFF.

This sequence joins TRBV7-8 and TRBJ2-7; TRBD1 aligns across 9 bases. The ends lost 5 bases at V and 4 bases at J; junction bases unmatched: 9. There are 15 residues in the CDR3. Germline V gene lookup returns CDR1 SGHVS and CDR2 FQNEAQ. The CDR3 is CASSPGLGQGYEQYF. Written as DNA, the CDR3 is TGTGCCAGCAGCCCAGGGTTGGGACAGGGATACGAGCAGTACTTC.

This clonotype was seen a few times. The chain uses TRBV5-1 and TRBJ1-2; TRBD1 matches 11 bases. Germline lookup yields CDR1 SGHRS and CDR2 YFSETQ. The J segment lost 7 bases and the V segment lost 3 bases, leaving 8 bases of the junction unmatched. This CDR3 spans 15 amino acids. This CDR3 is CASSSLGQGAGGYTF. The CDR3 nucleotides read TGCGCCAGCAGCTCCTTAGGACAGGGGGCCGGTGGCTACACCTTC.

This clonotype has a count of ten or more. V gene TRBV12-3 or TRBV12-4 combines with J gene TRBJ2-7; D possibly corresponds to TRBD2 (5 bases). The CDR3 contains 13 residues. Trimming removed 5 bases from V and 6 bases from J, with 14 bases in between. CDR3 loop: CASSRTEAAEQYF. The CDR3 DNA reads TGTGCCAGCAGTAGGACGGAGGCGGCCGAGCAGTACTTC.

This clonotype was found a few times. The chain employs TRBV15 and TRBJ1-2; D unresolved. V was clipped by 5 bases and J by 3 bases, with 10 bases between them. Germline CDR1 is LNHNV and CDR2 is YYDKDF (reference sequence). The CDR3 has 13 residues. As DNA, the CDR3 is TGTGCCACCAGCTTGGGCAACTACTATGGCTACACCTTC. This codes for CATSLGNYYGYTF.

This clonotype was seen only a few times. The V gene is TRBV11-3, the J gene TRBJ1-1; D gene ambiguous. The CDR3 runs to 14 residues. Germline CDR1 reads SGHNT; CDR2 reads YENEEA. V gave up 4 bases and J gave up 4 bases, with 13 bases separating them. The CDR3 is CASSSSARGTEAFF. The CDR3 DNA reads as TGTGCCAGCAGCTCCTCAGCTCGCGGCACTGAAGCTTTCTTT.

This clonotype was observed many times. The chain couples TRBV27 to TRBJ2-1; 10 bases map to TRBD1. From germline, CDR1 is MNHEY and CDR2 SMNVEV (reference sequence). The CDR3 is 16 residues long. The ends lost 0 bases at V and 2 bases at J; junction bases unmatched: 1. In DNA form, the CDR3 reads TGTGCCAGCAGTTTATCTGGGACAGGGGCCTACAATGAGCAGTTCTTC. Protein sequence: CASSLSGTGAYNEQFF.

This clonotype has ten or more counts. V gene TRBV28 combines with J gene TRBJ1-1; tentatively, D is TRBD1 (6 bases). The V gene's germline CDR1 is MDHEN and CDR2 SYDVKM. Trimming removed 7 bases from V and 4 bases from J, with 16 bases in between. This CDR3 comprises 14 residues. The CDR3, as DNA: TGTGCCAGCACCAGACCAGGGGCTGGCACTGAAGCTTTCTTT. Its translation: CASTRPGAGTEAFF. Full variable domain (rest looked up from reference TRBV28 and TRBJ1-1): DVKVTQSSRYLVKRTGEKVFLECVQDMDHENMFWYRQDPGLGLRLIYFSYDVKMKEKGDIPEGYSVSREKKERFSLILESASTNQTSMYLCASTRPGAGTEAFFGQGTRLTVV.

This chain links TRBV20-1 with TRBJ2-7; tentative D call: TRBD1 (6 bases). The CDR3 spans 11 residues. The V end was cut by 8 bases, the J end by 4 bases, with 12 bases between. The germline V gene encodes CDR1 DFQATT and CDR2 SNEGSKA (reference sequence). CDR3 coding DNA: TGCAGTACTCGACAGGAGTACGAGCAGTACTTC. As protein: CSTRQEYEQYF.

This clonotype was detected ten times or more. CDR3 protein: CASRALLATGELFF. The CDR3 bases are TGTGCCAGCAGAGCTCTCCTTGCTACCGGGGAGCTGTTTTTT. This rearrangement joins TRBV7-2 to TRBJ2-2, with D uncertain. This CDR3 spans 14 amino acids. CDR1 and CDR2 (germline): SGHTA, FQGNSA. The V end was cut by 6 bases, the J end by 5 bases, with 13 bases between.

This clonotype came up a few times. This chain joins TRBV11-2 and TRBJ2-7, with no clear D. Germline V CDR1 and CDR2: SGHAT, FQNNGV. This CDR3 has 13 amino acids. V lost 6 bases and J lost 2, with 11 bases in between. The CDR3: CASRDPRTYEQYF. The CDR3 bases are TGTGCCAGCAGAGACCCCCGCACCTACGAGCAGTACTTC.

This clonotype was detected a few times. The V and J genes are TRBV5-1 and TRBJ2-3, with D perhaps given as TRBD1 or TRBD2 (6 bases each). Germline-derived CDR1 and CDR2 are SGHRS and YFSETQ. This CDR3 comprises 15 residues. Trimming cost V 1 base and J 6 bases, with 15 bases left between them. The CDR3 DNA reads TGCGCCAGCAGCTTGAATGGGGGGCGCATCGATACGCAGTATTTT. Translated, it gives CASSLNGGRIDTQYF.

This clonotype was detected only a few times. The chain carries TRBV7-9 and TRBJ2-7, with D perhaps given as TRBD1 or TRBD2 (6 bases each). Germline V gene data show CDR1 as SEHNR and CDR2 as FQNEAQ (reference sequence). The germline V and J ends were trimmed by 0 bases and 9 bases, with 9 bases remaining between them. There are 12 residues in the CDR3. DNA for the CDR3: TGTGCCAGCAGCTTAGCAGGGGGGTCGCAGTACTTC. Translated: CASSLAGGSQYF.